This TCR beta chain appears in the sequencing data of a study of CD8 T cells in Susac syndrome. The authors sequenced TCR beta from blood CD8+ and CD4+ T cells. Control patients had untreated stable or active relapsing-remitting multiple sclerosis by revised McDonald criteria. Negative magnetic isolation gave CD8+ and CD4+ cells; FACS enriched CD8+ TEMRA. cDNA came from approximately 0.5 to 1 ug RNA primed by random hexamers. The TCR beta CDR3 was amplified by immunoSEQ multiplex PCR across 54 Vbeta, 13 Jbeta. From the immunoSEQ multiplex PCR reads, TCRdb called clonotypes with MiXCR, one entry per CDR3 protein. The sample consists of approximately 76,000 distinct CDR3 sequences, about 95% of them appearing once. In germline, CDR1 is SGHRS, CDR2 YFSETQ. This CDR3 is built from 13 residues. With 0 bases removed from V and 5 bases from J, the gap between germline ends came to 9 bases.

Sequences were obtained from CD8+ T cells from PBMCs. This receptor was taken from a human donor with multiple sclerosis. The chain carries TRBV5-1 and TRBJ2-7, with D hard to call. This CDR3 is CASSLEGWNEQYF. CDR3 DNA: TGCGCCAGCAGCTTGGAGGGTTGGAACGAGCAGTACTTC.